Listed here are 16 T cell receptor beta chains from one sample, sequenced in a study of cytomegalovirus exposure and HLA in healthy donors. In the PCR, 60 Vbeta and 13 Jbeta primers were used. Measured with immunoSEQ multiplex PCR; TCRdb has only the in-frame clones, and not every one. The table shows tens of thousands of clones, with 75% to 85% occurring only once. Sequencing used PBMCs. These TCRs come from a man under 40 in good health and CMV-seronegative.

The chain employs TRBV6-6 and TRBJ1-6; the match to TRBD1 covers 8 bases. The CDR3 consists of 15 residues. Looked up from germline, CDR1 is MNHNY and CDR2 is SVGAGI (reference sequence). V was pared by 6 bases and J by 3 bases, with 4 bases of the junction left unmatched. In DNA, the CDR3 is TGTGCCAGCAGCAGGACAGGGAACTATAATTCACCCCTCCACTTT. It yields the protein CASSRTGNYNSPLHF.

The chain employs TRBV5-1 and TRBJ2-1, with D maybe TRBD2 (7 bases). The CDR3 length is 16 residues. Trimming took 4 bases from V and 0 from J, leaving 14 bases between them. The germline V gene encodes CDR1 SGHRS and CDR2 YFSETQ. The CDR3 sequence is CASSLTGGYSYNEQFF. CDR3 nucleotide sequence: TGCGCCAGCAGCCTGACGGGGGGCTACTCCTACAATGAGCAGTTCTTC.

This clone was recorded once. This chain connects TRBV14 to TRBJ1-6; D not resolved. Trimming stripped 6 bases from V and 10 bases from J, with 13 bases between. The CDR3 covers 13 residues. Germline V gene lookup returns CDR1 SGHDN and CDR2 FVKESK. CDR3: CASSKNRGSPLHF. CDR3 nucleotide sequence: TGTGCCAGCAGTAAAAATCGAGGCTCACCCCTCCACTTT.

This rearrangement joins TRBV21-1 to TRBJ2-2; the DNA was not used to check the table's D call, TRBD2. TRBV21-1 is marked as a pseudogene. The CDR3 totals 16 residues. This CDR3 reads CASSPRVGRVAGELFF. CDR3 bases: TGTGCCAGCAGCCCTAGGGTCGGGAGAGTAGCCGGGGAGCTGTTTTTT.

The gene calls are TRBV25-1 and TRBJ2-3; no firm D call. The CDR3 length is 15 residues. Germline V gives CDR1 MGHDK, CDR2 SYGVNS. Trimming stripped 2 bases from V and 2 bases from J, with 11 bases between. The CDR3 DNA sequence: TGTGCCAGCAGTGAAGGGCAGAGAATCACAGATACGCAGTATTTT. Amino acid sequence: CASSEGQRITDTQYF.

This clone was picked up a small number of times. The chain combines TRBV27 with TRBJ1-3, with D possibly TRBD1 on 6 matching bases. V was clipped by 6 bases and J by 4 bases, with 16 bases between them. The CDR3 is 15 amino acids. Germline V lookup: CDR1 MNHEY, CDR2 SMNVEV (reference sequence). The CDR3 protein is CASRPYQGIGNTIYF. CDR3 nucleotide sequence: TGTGCCAGCAGACCCTACCAGGGGATAGGAAACACCATATATTTT.

The V call is TRBV5-4, the J call TRBJ1-1; 7 nucleotides agree with TRBD1. Per germline, CDR1 SGHNT and CDR2 YYREEE (reference sequence). Unmatched junction bases numbered 15, after V lost 6 bases and J lost 4 bases. There are 16 residues in the CDR3. This CDR3 is CASTLRAGGRGTEAFF. The CDR3 DNA follows: TGTGCCAGCACCCTGCGGGCAGGGGGAAGGGGCACTGAAGCTTTCTTT. Complete variable domain (other parts from reference TRBV5-4 and TRBJ1-1): ETGVTQSPTHLIKTRGQQVTLRCSSQSGHNTVSWYQQALGQGPQFIFQYYREEENGRGNFPPRFSGLQFPNYSSELNVNALELDDSALYLCASTLRAGGRGTEAFFGQGTRLTVV.

The chain carries TRBV6-1 and TRBJ2-7; 8 bases align to TRBD2. In germline, CDR1 is MNHNS, CDR2 SASEGT. The CDR3 spans 15 residues. Unmatched junction bases numbered 4, after V lost 3 bases and J lost 0 bases. Here the CDR3 DNA reads TGTGCCAGCAGTGAGGGCGGGGGGTCCTCCTACGAGCAGTACTTC. Translating gives CASSEGGGSSYEQYF.

This chain links TRBV6-5 with TRBJ2-2, with TRBD2 matching over 8 bases. The CDR3 runs to 15 residues. Germline V gene data show CDR1 as MNHEY and CDR2 as SVGAGI. The ends lost 5 bases at V and 5 bases at J; junction bases unmatched: 7. The CDR3 region has the DNA TGTGCCAGCAGTCCACAAGGCGGGGGGACCGGGGAGCTGTTTTTT. It codes for CASSPQGGGTGELFF.

The chain combines TRBV6-6 with TRBJ2-5, with D tentatively TRBD1 (6 bases). With 0 bases removed from V and 5 bases from J, the gap between germline ends came to 16 bases. The CDR3 consists of 16 residues. CDR1 is MNHNY, CDR2 SVGAGI, per germline (reference sequence). The CDR3 nucleotides read TGTGCCAGCAGTTACTCTGGAGCGGCCAGGGGTGAGACCCAGTACTTC. Translated: CASSYSGAARGETQYF.

J is TRBJ2-5 and V is TRBV27, with 11 nucleotides matching TRBD2. The ends lost 3 bases at V and 10 bases at J; junction bases unmatched: 7. The CDR3 runs to 14 residues. CDR1 MNHEY and CDR2 SMNVEV come from the germline V gene (reference sequence). CDR3 sequence: CASSFSGRGRFQYF. In nucleotides, the CDR3 is TGTGCCAGCAGTTTTAGCGGGAGGGGGAGGTTCCAGTACTTC.

The V call is TRBV5-1, the J call TRBJ2-5; D perhaps matches TRBD1 (5 bases). Trimming took 0 bases from V and 3 from J, leaving 9 bases between them. Germline CDR1 SGHRS, CDR2 YFSETQ. The CDR3 is 14 residues long. For the CDR3, the DNA is TGCGCCAGCAGCTTGGTGACAGAAAAAGAGACCCAGTACTTC. It specifies CASSLVTEKETQYF.

The V gene is TRBV9, the J gene TRBJ2-2, with D maybe TRBD2 (5 bases). The CDR3 runs 14 residues. Germline-derived CDR1 and CDR2 are SGDLS and YYNGEE. The V gene lost 7 bases and the J gene lost 6 bases, with 16 bases spanning the gap. The CDR3 DNA follows: TGTGCCAGCTTTCTCGGGGAATGGGCCGGGGAGCTGTTTTTT. Its translation: CASFLGEWAGELFF.

The rearrangement uses TRBV7-2 and TRBJ2-4, with 10 bases that match TRBD2. Trimming cost V 5 bases and J 3 bases; bases outside gene matches: 10. Germline-derived CDR1 and CDR2 are SGHTA and FQGNSA. The CDR3 has 17 amino acids. CDR3 sequence reads: CASSAPSGSLGKNIQYF. The CDR3 DNA reads as TGTGCCAGCAGCGCCCCTAGCGGGAGCTTGGGCAAAAACATTCAGTACTTC.

The chain combines TRBV11-2 with TRBJ2-3, with D uncertain. CDR1 and CDR2 from the germline V gene are SGHAT and FQNNGV. This CDR3 has 14 residues. V shed 3 bases and J shed 6 bases, with 13 bases lying between them. The CDR3 spells CASSLVAQADTQYF. The CDR3 coding sequence is TGTGCCAGCAGCTTGGTGGCGCAGGCCGATACGCAGTATTTT.

The chain employs TRBV6-5 and TRBJ2-1; 7 nucleotides match TRBD2. In germline, CDR1 is MNHEY, CDR2 SVGAGI. V lost 6 bases, J lost 4 bases, and 6 bases stayed unmatched. The CDR3 is 14 amino acids. In DNA, the CDR3 is TGTGCCAGCAGATTAGCGGGCGTATACAATGAGCAGTTCTTC. This gives the protein CASRLAGVYNEQFF.